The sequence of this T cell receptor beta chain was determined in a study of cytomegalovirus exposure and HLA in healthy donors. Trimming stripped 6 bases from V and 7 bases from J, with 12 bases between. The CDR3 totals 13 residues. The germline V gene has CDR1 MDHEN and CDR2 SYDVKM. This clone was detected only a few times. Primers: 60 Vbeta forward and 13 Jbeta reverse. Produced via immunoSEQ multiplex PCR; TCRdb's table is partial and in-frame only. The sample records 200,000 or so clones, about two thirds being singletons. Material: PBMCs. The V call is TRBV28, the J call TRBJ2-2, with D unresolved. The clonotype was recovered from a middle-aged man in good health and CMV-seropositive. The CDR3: CASSPLRIGELFF. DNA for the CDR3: TGTGCCAGCAGCCCACTCAGGATCGGGGAGCTGTTTTTT. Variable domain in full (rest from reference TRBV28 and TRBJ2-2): DVKVTQSSRYLVKRTGEKVFLECVQDMDHENMFWYRQDPGLGLRLIYFSYDVKMKEKGDIPEGYSVSREKKERFSLILESASTNQTSMYLCASSPLRIGELFFGEGSRLTVL.